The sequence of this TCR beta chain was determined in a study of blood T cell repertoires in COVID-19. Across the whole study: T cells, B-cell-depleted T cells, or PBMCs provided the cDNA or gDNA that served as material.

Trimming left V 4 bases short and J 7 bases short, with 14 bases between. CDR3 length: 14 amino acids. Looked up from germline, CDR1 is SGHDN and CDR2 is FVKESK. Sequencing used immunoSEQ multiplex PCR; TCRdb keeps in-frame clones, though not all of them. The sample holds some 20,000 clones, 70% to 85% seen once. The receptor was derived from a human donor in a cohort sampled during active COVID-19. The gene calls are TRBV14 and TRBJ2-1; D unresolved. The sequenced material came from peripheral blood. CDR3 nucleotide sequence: TGTGCCAGCAGCCCTCTCGGCCCCGGGAATGAGCAGTTCTTC. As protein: CASSPLGPGNEQFF.